This T cell receptor beta chain was recovered during a study of T cell changes during pregnancy in multiple sclerosis (dated by TCRdb to the late 2010s). About the investigation overall: In women with multiple sclerosis, the researchers looked at how the T cell repertoire shifted as pregnancy progressed.

Including cysteine and phenylalanine, the CDR3 has 11 amino acids. The kept DNA is CDR3 alone, 33 bases in frame from the first base. The CDR1 and CDR2 encoded by the germline V gene are SGHRS and YFSETQ. The junction carries 6 bases between V and J, which are trimmed by 4 bases and 5 bases respectively. To note about this clone: Its binding antigen is unknown. No quality values exist for individual bases; no much larger clone is one base distant.

Library preparation was by the immunoSEQ multiplex PCR assay. The table comes from immuneACCESS by way of TCRdb, which keeps in-frame sequences with V and J called. Part of the clones is missing from these tables; in studies checked, under half for an unresolved V gene and the rest for unknown reasons. This sample is represented by just under 70,000 clones; under 95% of them were singletons. More than 0.75% of the sample rests with the top ten. The clonotype was recovered from a female donor with multiple sclerosis, enrolled in a pregnancy study. Specimen: peripheral blood, collected in the second trimester of pregnancy. Recombination connected TRBV5-1 to TRBJ2-5, with no reliable assignment of the D segment. The DNA sequence is as follows: TGCGCCAGCAGCATATTGGAGACCCAGTACTTC. Its amino acids are CASSILETQYF.